These T cell receptor beta chains were read from a single sample in a study of blood T cell repertoires in COVID-19. Method: immunoSEQ multiplex PCR; TCRdb's copy keeps in-frame clones and lacks some. The sample shows over 450,000 clones, 89% of them seen only once. The sequenced material came from peripheral blood. Receptors were obtained from a man aged 18 to 35 with COVID-19, enrolled during active disease. Both conserved end residues are part of each CDR3. For some rows the clone size is stated as once, few or many, or as a class when expanded; others skip it.

V: TRBV4-2
size: few
length: 18
CDR3: CASSQELAGGPEADTQYF

V: TRBV5-8
size: .
length: 14
CDR3: CASTDYGDSYGYTF

V: TRBV2
size: .
length: 15
CDR3: CASKRTGTNTGELFF

V: TRBV19
size: once
length: 13
CDR3: CASSYPGVNEQYF

V: TRBV5-1
size: .
length: 12
CDR3: CASSLYTNEQFF

V: TRBV6-5
size: .
length: 16
CDR3: CASSYSIPGGNTEAFF

V: TRBV6-5
size: .
length: 14
CDR3: CASRGTDKNTEAFF

V: TRBV11-2
size: .
length: 15
CDR3: CASSYGQGLNTEAFF

V: TRBV5-1
size: .
length: 11
CDR3: CASGVQETQYF

V: TRBV2
size: .
length: 15
CDR3: CASKGASGTYNEQFF

V: TRBV2
size: .
length: 14
CDR3: CASTPGSGANVLTF

V: TRBV7-9
size: .
length: 13
CDR3: CASSLQGHYGYTF

V: TRBV7-8
size: .
length: 15
CDR3: CASSLSGALNEKLFF

V: TRBV3-1/TRBV3-2
size: once
length: 14
CDR3: CASSPIRLTDTQYF

V: TRBV10-1
size: .
length: 18
CDR3: CASSSGLAGVSMTDTQYF

V: TRBV7-8
size: few
length: 15
CDR3: CASSTTGGTYNEQFF

V: TRBV5-1
size: .
length: 14
CDR3: CASSPTRPNTEAFF

V: TRBV5-1
size: .
length: 19
CDR3: CASSSRQGAIVSGANVLTF

V: TRBV3-1/TRBV3-2
size: .
length: 17
CDR3: CASSQDIGQASGNTIYF

V: TRBV5-1
size: .
length: 15
CDR3: CASSHQAGGDNEQFF

V: TRBV7-8
size: few
length: 14
CDR3: CASSLRETNYGYTF

V: TRBV19
size: .
length: 14
CDR3: CASSIGGKTGELFF

V: TRBV21-1
size: .
length: 17
CDR3: CASSKLSAGDNTGELFF

V: TRBV2
size: once
length: 13
CDR3: CARRRDGVYGYTF

V: TRBV19
size: .
length: 16
CDR3: CASKGAGGRGTGELFF

V: TRBV7-8
size: .
length: 15
CDR3: CASSKRQAENSPLHF

V: TRBV19
size: .
length: 17
CDR3: CASSPVASGRARDEQFF

V: TRBV2
size: .
length: 16
CDR3: CASSNPGTSGQETQYF

V: TRBV6-5
size: .
length: 14
CDR3: CASSYWDRGAEAFF

V: TRBV6-5
size: .
length: 15
CDR3: CASSYSNSAGYEQYF

V: TRBV6-5
size: .
length: 11
CDR3: CASSHGGEQYF

V: TRBV6-6
size: .
length: 15
CDR3: CASNNSRTSNQPQHF

V: TRBV6-5
size: .
length: 15
CDR3: CASRADRGRNQPQHF

V: TRBV5-1
size: .
length: 13
CDR3: CASSILRTDTQYF

V: TRBV14
size: .
length: 14
CDR3: CASSDTGGGYEQYF

V: TRBV5-4
size: .
length: 14
CDR3: CASSRQRGHREQYF

V: TRBV4-1
size: .
length: 16
CDR3: CASSQAPSDRIPEAFF

V: TRBV7-8
size: .
length: 16
CDR3: CASSLIRIRVRETQYF